The 16 T cell receptor beta chains listed next were all sequenced from one sample in a study of T cells after yellow fever vaccination. TCRdb itself ran the 5' RACE reads through MiXCR, one entry per CDR3 protein. In the table there are 240,000 or so distinct CDR3 sequences, less than 9% of which are singletons. Material: CD4+ T cells sorted from PBMCs, obtained 15 days after the yellow fever booster vaccination. The receptors come from a man between 25 and 39 years old who received the YFV17D yellow fever vaccine.

At least ten counts were recorded for this clonotype. CDR3 sequence reads: CASSPWDRGLTGELFF. The CDR3 nucleotides are TGTGCCAGCAGCCCGTGGGACAGGGGGCTCACCGGGGAGCTGTTTTTT. The chain joins TRBV9 to TRBJ2-2, with TRBD1 matching over 12 bases. Germline-derived CDR1 and CDR2 are SGDLS and YYNGEE. The junction had 5 bases not matched to a gene; V was cut back by 4 bases and J by 4 bases. This CDR3 is built from 16 residues. Full variable domain (outside the CDR3, taken from reference TRBV9 and TRBJ2-2): DSGVTQTPKHLITATGQRVTLRCSPRSGDLSVYWYQQSLDQGLQFLIQYYNGEERAKGNILERFSAQQFPDLHSELNLSSLELGDSALYFCASSPWDRGLTGELFFGEGSRLTVL.

There are a few counts of this clonotype. The chain links TRBV7-3 to TRBJ2-2; D is ambiguous. CDR1 and CDR2 from the germline V gene are SGHTA and FQGTGA. V lost 0 bases and J lost 1, with 3 bases in between. The CDR3 has 14 amino acids. CDR3 sequence reads: CASSLTQNTGELFF. CDR3 DNA: TGTGCCAGCAGCTTAACACAGAACACCGGGGAGCTGTTTTTT.

This clonotype was seen only a few times. The chain uses TRBV4-3 and TRBJ1-1; no reliable D call. The CDR3 is 16 residues long. The V gene's germline CDR1 is LGHNA and CDR2 YSLEER. Deletions cut 1 base from V and 0 bases from J, with 12 bases between. The CDR3 loop is CASSQGPGTLNTEAFF. The CDR3 DNA sequence: TGCGCCAGCAGCCAAGGGCCGGGAACCTTGAACACTGAAGCTTTCTTT.

This clonotype was counted many times. This chain links TRBV4-3 with TRBJ2-5; 12 bases line up with TRBD1. The germline V gene has CDR1 LGHNA and CDR2 YSLEER. Trimming took 1 base from V and 3 from J; bases not matched to a gene: 9. CDR3 length equals 18 residues. CDR3 nucleotide sequence: TGCGCCAGCAGCCAAGTCCGGGACAGGGGGCCTAAAGAAGAGACCCAGTACTTC. Translation gives CASSQVRDRGPKEETQYF.

This clonotype was seen at least ten times. The chain employs TRBV19 and TRBJ2-2; D remains unclear. From germline, CDR1 is LNHDA and CDR2 SQIVND (reference sequence). There are 15 residues in the CDR3. Trimming shortened V by 5 bases and J by 0 bases, and 10 bases separated the two germline ends. The CDR3 DNA follows: TGTGCCAGTAGTGCCCAGCACGCGAACACCGGGGAGCTGTTTTTT. This sequence encodes CASSAQHANTGELFF.

This clonotype was found a few times. The V call is TRBV19, the J call TRBJ2-5, with D unclear. This CDR3 region has 16 residues. V was shortened by 3 bases and J by 2 bases, with 16 bases between the two germline ends. The germline V gene encodes CDR1 LNHDA and CDR2 SQIVND (reference sequence). The CDR3 bases are TGTGCCAGTAGTATCTTAGGCCCACAGACACAAGAGACCCAGTACTTC. This gives the protein CASSILGPQTQETQYF. Looking up the rest from reference TRBV19 and TRBJ2-5 gives the full variable domain: DGGITQSPKYLFRKEGQNVTLSCEQNLNHDAMYWYRQDPGQGLRLIYYSQIVNDFQKGDIAEGYSVSREKKESFPLTVTSAQKNPTAFYLCASSILGPQTQETQYFGPGTRLLVL.

The chain recombines TRBV12-3 or TRBV12-4 with TRBJ2-2; perhaps TRBD1 as D (6 bases). The V end lost 6 bases, the J end lost 6 bases, and 17 bases lay between the germline ends. This CDR3 is 15 amino acids long. The CDR3 DNA is TGTGCCAGCAGGGGGAACTCAGGGGCACCCGGGGAGCTGTTTTTT. Translating gives CASRGNSGAPGELFF.

This chain uses TRBV5-1 with TRBJ1-1, with 7 bases identical to TRBD1. This CDR3 comprises 15 residues. The V and J ends lost 4 bases and 6 bases, in that order; junction bases with no gene match: 12. In germline, CDR1 is SGHRS, CDR2 YFSETQ. CDR3 protein: CASSQGDTLSAEAFF. The CDR3 bases are TGCGCCAGCAGCCAGGGGGACACTTTGAGCGCTGAAGCTTTCTTT.

The table lists this clonotype with many counts. The chain is built from TRBV2 and TRBJ2-1; 12 nucleotides match TRBD1. This CDR3 spans 14 amino acids. The germline V gene encodes CDR1 SNHLY and CDR2 FYNNEI. With 4 bases clipped from V and 7 bases from J, the junction kept 2 bases outside the gene matches. The CDR3 region has the DNA TGTGCCAGCAGTGGGGACAGGGGGCGGAATGAGCAGTTCTTC. This encodes CASSGDRGRNEQFF.

This clonotype showed up just a few times. V gene TRBV28 combines with J gene TRBJ1-2; 8 bases match TRBD1. The germline CDR1 and CDR2 sequences are MDHEN and SYDVKM. The CDR3 is made up of 13 amino acids. The V and J ends lost 4 bases and 6 bases, in that order; junction bases with no gene match: 4. The CDR3 DNA reads TGTGCCAGCAGTTGGACAGGGAAGAATGGCTACACCTTC. This gives the protein CASSWTGKNGYTF.

The chain couples TRBV5-6 to TRBJ2-1; D possibly corresponds to TRBD2 (6 bases). CDR3 size: 14 residues. The ends were cut back, 4 bases at V and 5 bases at J, with 13 bases in the middle. Germline V gives CDR1 SGHDT, CDR2 YYEEEE. CDR3 in amino acids: CASSAGGANNEQFF. For the CDR3, the DNA is TGTGCCAGCAGCGCGGGCGGGGCAAACAATGAGCAGTTCTTC.

This clonotype was recorded at least ten times. This chain joins TRBV5-6 and TRBJ1-5; possibly TRBD1 for D (5 bases). Germline V gene sequence: CDR1 SGHDT, CDR2 YYEEEE. Deletions cut 3 bases from V and 7 bases from J, with 17 bases between. This CDR3 comprises 15 residues. CDR3 bases: TGTGCCAGCAGCTCTTTGGGGAAGGGGCAACAGCCCCAGCATTTT. This sequence encodes CASSSLGKGQQPQHF.

The chain is built from TRBV28 and TRBJ2-2; 8 positions match TRBD2. CDR3 length equals 15 residues. CDR1 MDHEN and CDR2 SYDVKM come from the germline V gene. V was clipped by 0 bases and J by 7 bases; unmatched bases: 4. This chain's CDR3 is CASSLWGLDNGELFF. The CDR3 DNA follows: TGTGCCAGCAGTTTATGGGGACTAGACAACGGGGAGCTGTTTTTT.

V and J are TRBV18 and TRBJ1-3; maybe TRBD1 (5 bases). From germline, CDR1 is KGHSH and CDR2 LQKENI. This CDR3 has 15 amino acids. The germline V and J ends were trimmed by 2 bases and 2 bases, with 10 bases remaining between them. The chain's CDR3 is CASSPKTAPGNTIYF. The CDR3 DNA reads as TGTGCCAGCTCACCAAAGACAGCCCCTGGAAACACCATATATTTT.

This clonotype was observed a few times. In nucleotides, the CDR3 is TGTGCCAGCACTCTGGACAGGGCCATCTACAATGAGCAGTTCTTC. Translating it yields CASTLDRAIYNEQFF. The chain combines TRBV6-2 or TRBV6-3 with TRBJ2-1; 8 bases map to TRBD1. The V segment lost 7 bases and the J segment 3 bases; nucleotides outside the gene matches: 8. The CDR3 loop spans 15 amino acids. CDR1 and CDR2 (germline): MNHEY, SVGEGT.

The table lists this clonotype with a few counts. The chain recombines TRBV14 with TRBJ2-7; a possible D gene is TRBD1 (6 bases). Trimming stripped 0 bases from V and 4 bases from J, with 16 bases between. This CDR3 comprises 16 residues. Per germline, CDR1 SGHDN and CDR2 FVKESK. The CDR3 DNA reads TGTGCCAGCAGCCAAGATGGTGCGACAGGACGGTACGAGCAGTACTTC. Amino acid sequence: CASSQDGATGRYEQYF.